This T cell receptor (beta chain) was documented in a study of T-cell reconstitution after alpha-beta-depleted transplantation in children. CDR3 length: 18 residues. V was clipped by 1 base and J by 2 bases, with 15 bases between them. The germline V gene has CDR1 SGHDN and CDR2 FVKESK. Researchers prepared the TCRbeta library using unique molecular identifiers, the study reports. TCRdb independently ran MiXCR on the PCR reads; one entry per CDR3 protein. The table lists approximately 520,000 distinct CDR3 sequences, about an eighth of them singletons. This clonotype was seen a handful of times. J is TRBJ2-6 and V is TRBV14; weak D call: TRBD1 (5 bases). The TCR was taken from a female patient aged 2-15 years who had a stem cell transplant for aplastic anemia, so the T cells may come from the graft donor. The starting material was PBMCs, mostly from graft donor cells, obtained 180 days after TCRalphabeta/CD19-depleted stem cell transplant. The CDR3 DNA follows: TGTGCCAGCAGCCAAGTCGTGGGGCGATACACTGGGGCCAACGTCCTGACTTTC. This codes for CASSQVVGRYTGANVLTF.